These T cell receptor beta chains were read from a single sample in a study of T cells in Graves' hyperthyroidism and ophthalmopathy. TCRdb fed the multiplex PCR reads into MiXCR, producing one record per CDR3 protein. In the table there are a few hundred thousand distinct CDR3 sequences, 46% of which are singletons. The specimen sequenced was peripheral blood or thyroid tissue (not recorded which). Receptors were obtained from a woman younger than 30 with Graves' hyperthyroidism. Each CDR3 is given without its conserved first and last residue. The order of the fields is V gene, CDR3 protein.

>TRBV15
ATGTGGIGELF
>TRBV10-2
ASRRDRQNTEAF
>TRBV10-3
ASSQLDSSGANVLT
>TRBV24-1
ATSDLQDRDPEAF
>TRBV2
ASSQVESGELF
>TRBV7-2
ASSFRSRGNEKLF
>TRBV29-1
SVRPTGELF
>TRBV6-1
ASSQVGQASYEQY
>TRBV20-1
SASNGNSNQPQH
>TRBV20-1
SARGGLDTGELF
>TRBV25-1
ASSDPLDGNTEAF
>TRBV2
ASSDGEGAF
>TRBV24-1
ATSDDNTEAF
>TRBV29-1
RGTGQNTEAF
>TRBV24-1
ATHGTEAF
>TRBV9
ASGLTTGGYHSPLH
>TRBV7-8
ASSSAYTGTGELF
>TRBV20-1
SARNWADTEAF
>TRBV7-9
ASSLTSENGYT
>TRBV16
ASSTTTSGRAKEQY
>TRBV7-9
ASSRRETSSYNSPLH
>TRBV7-2
ASSPWRGDEHGYT
>TRBV10-3
AISSGTRGDEQY
>TRBV29-1
SLAGQVLRDYGYT
>TRBV2
ARDRGRVANEKLF
>TRBV5-6
ASSLSEADTQY
>TRBV6-2/TRBV6-3
ASSYMSEQYEQY
>TRBV2
ASSETQRSELAQY
>TRBV6-5
ASSYHRLGRDTEAF
>TRBV15
AASSWDTTGANVLT
>TRBV7-9
ASSLTGLGEKLF
>TRBV11-1
ARDRGRGETQY
>TRBV15
ATSSGTGYEKLF
>TRBV4-1
ASSQDGGQAGQPQH
>TRBV7-2
ASSLRTGFPGNQPQH
>TRBV24-1
ATSEPTSNRAQETQY
>TRBV20-1
SASRTYMNTEAF